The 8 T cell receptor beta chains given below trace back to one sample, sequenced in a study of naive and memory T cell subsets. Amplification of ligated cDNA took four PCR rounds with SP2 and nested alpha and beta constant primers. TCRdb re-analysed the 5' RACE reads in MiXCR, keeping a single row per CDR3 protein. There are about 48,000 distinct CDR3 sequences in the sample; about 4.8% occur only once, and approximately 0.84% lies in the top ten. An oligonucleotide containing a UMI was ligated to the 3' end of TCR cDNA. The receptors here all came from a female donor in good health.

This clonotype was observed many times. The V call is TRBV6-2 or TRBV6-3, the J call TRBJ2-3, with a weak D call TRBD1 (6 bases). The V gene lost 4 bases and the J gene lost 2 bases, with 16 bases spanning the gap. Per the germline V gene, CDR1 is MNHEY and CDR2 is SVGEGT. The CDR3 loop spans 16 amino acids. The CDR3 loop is CASSWGQKLSTDTQYF. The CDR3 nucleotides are TGTGCCAGCAGTTGGGGGCAGAAGCTATCCACAGATACGCAGTATTTT.

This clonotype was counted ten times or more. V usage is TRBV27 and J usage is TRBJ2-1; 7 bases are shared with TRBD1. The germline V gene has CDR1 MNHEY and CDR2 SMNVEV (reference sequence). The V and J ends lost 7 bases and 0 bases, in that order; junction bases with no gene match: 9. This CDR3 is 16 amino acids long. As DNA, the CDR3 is TGTGCCAGCACCGATTACAAGGGGGCCTCCTACAATGAGCAGTTCTTC. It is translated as CASTDYKGASYNEQFF.

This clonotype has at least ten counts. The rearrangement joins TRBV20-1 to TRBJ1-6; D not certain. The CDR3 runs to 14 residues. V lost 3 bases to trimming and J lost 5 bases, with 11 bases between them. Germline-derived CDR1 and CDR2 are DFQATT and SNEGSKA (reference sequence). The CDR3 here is CSARTGANNSPLHF. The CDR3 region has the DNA TGCAGTGCTAGGACGGGAGCTAATAATTCACCCCTCCACTTT.

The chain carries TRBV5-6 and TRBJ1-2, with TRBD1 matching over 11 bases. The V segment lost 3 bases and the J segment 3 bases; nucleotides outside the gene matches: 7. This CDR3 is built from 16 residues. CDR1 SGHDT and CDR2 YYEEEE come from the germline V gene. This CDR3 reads CASSSSWDRGYYGYTF. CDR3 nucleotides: TGTGCCAGCAGCTCCTCTTGGGACAGGGGGTACTATGGCTACACCTTC.

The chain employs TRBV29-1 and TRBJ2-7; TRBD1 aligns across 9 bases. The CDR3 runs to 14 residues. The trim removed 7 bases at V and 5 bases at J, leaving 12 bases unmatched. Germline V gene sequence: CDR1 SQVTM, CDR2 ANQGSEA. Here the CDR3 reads CSATYRGHFHEQYF. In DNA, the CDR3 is TGCAGCGCGACCTACAGGGGGCACTTCCACGAGCAGTACTTC.

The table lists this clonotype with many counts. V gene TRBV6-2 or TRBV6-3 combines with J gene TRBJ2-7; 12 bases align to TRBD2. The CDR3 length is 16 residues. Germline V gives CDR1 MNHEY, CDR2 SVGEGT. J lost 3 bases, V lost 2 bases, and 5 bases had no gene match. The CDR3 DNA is TGTGCCAGCAGTTACGAGACTAGCGGGAGAATCTACGAGCAGTACTTC. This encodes CASSYETSGRIYEQYF.

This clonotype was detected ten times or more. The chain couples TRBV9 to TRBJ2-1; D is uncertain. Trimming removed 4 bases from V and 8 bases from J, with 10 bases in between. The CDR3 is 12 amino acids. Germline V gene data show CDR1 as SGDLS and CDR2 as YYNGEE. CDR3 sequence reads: CASSRVGYEQFF. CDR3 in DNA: TGTGCCAGCAGCCGGGTGGGTTATGAGCAGTTCTTC.

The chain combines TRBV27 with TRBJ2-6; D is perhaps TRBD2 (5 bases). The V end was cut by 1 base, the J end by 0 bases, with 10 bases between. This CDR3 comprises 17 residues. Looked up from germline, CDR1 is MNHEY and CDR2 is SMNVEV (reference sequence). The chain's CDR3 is CASSLWEGSSGANVLTF. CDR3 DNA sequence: TGTGCCAGCAGTTTATGGGAAGGGAGCTCTGGGGCCAACGTCCTGACTTTC.